Listed below are T cell receptor beta chains from one sample, sequenced in a study of regulatory T cells in long-lasting Graves disease. TCRdb re-analysed the multiplex PCR reads in MiXCR, keeping a single row per CDR3 protein. The data contain 600,000 to 650,000 distinct CDR3 sequences, under 20% of them singletons. These data are also associated with another study on T cells in Graves' hyperthyroidism and ophthalmopathy.

This sample comprised peripheral blood mononuclear cells (PBMCs), obtained at new diagnosis, from a patient treated with antithyroid drugs. Receptor source: a woman aged 30 to 39 with Graves disease. The CDR3 runs from the conserved cysteine through the conserved F or W. D genes are given only for firm matches. Rows may omit the clone size; those that give it use once, few, many or a size class.

V gene	D gene	J gene	clone size	CDR3 protein	CDR3 DNA
TRBV20-1	NA	TRBJ1-5	NA	CSASHEGNYEQYFGPGQPQHF	NA
TRBV20-1	NA	TRBJ1-2	once	CSAPATNYGYTF	TGCAGTGCTCCCGCAACTAACTATGGCTACACCTTC
TRBV19	TRBD1	TRBJ2-7	NA	CASRKTGGSSYEQYF	TGTGCCAGTAGGAAAACAGGGGGGAGCTCCTACGAGCAGTACTTC
TRBV9	NA	TRBJ2-2	NA	CASSAAGGANTGELFF	TGTGCCAGCAGCGCCGCAGGGGGGGCGAACACCGGGGAGCTGTTTTTT
TRBV15	NA	TRBJ1-3	few	CATSSPGPGGNTIYF	TGTGCCACCAGCTCGCCCGGCCCGGGTGGAAACACCATATATTTT
TRBV27	TRBD2	TRBJ2-1	NA	CASSFKKKGLAGDGEQFF	TGTGCCAGCAGTTTTAAAAAGAAGGGACTAGCGGGAGACGGTGAGCAGTTCTTC
TRBV6-1	TRBD2	TRBJ2-1	NA	CASRLPGLQNNEQFF	TGTGCCAGCAGATTACCGGGACTACAAAACAATGAGCAGTTCTTC
TRBV7-2	NA	TRBJ1-1	many	CASSLRVQVNKNEAFF	TGTGCCAGCAGCCTAAGAGTCCAGGTTAATAAGAATGAAGCTTTCTTT
TRBV30	NA	TRBJ1-1	NA	CAWKGGTEAFF	TGTGCCTGGAAGGGTGGGACTGAAGCTTTCTTT
TRBV6-1	NA	TRBJ2-7	many	CASSTIVYEQYF	TGTGCCAGCAGTACCATTGTCTACGAGCAGTACTTC
TRBV28	NA	TRBJ2-1	many	CASSPRFGVGVNEQFF	TGTGCCAGCAGTCCAAGGTTCGGCGTCGGGGTGAATGAGCAGTTCTTC
TRBV7-3	NA	TRBJ1-6	few	CASSLNPGSPLHF	TGTGCCAGCAGCTTAAATCCGGGTTCACCCCTCCACTTT
TRBV5-1	TRBD2	TRBJ2-1	few	CASSPGTSGRAAYNEQFF	TGCGCCAGCAGCCCCGGGACTAGCGGGAGGGCCGCGTACAATGAGCAGTTCTTC